The source of this TCR beta chain is a study of technical replicates of blood from a few donors. Here immunoSEQ multiplex PCR was the method, and the copy in TCRdb shows in-frame clones only, minus some. The table shows roughly 82,000 clones, with roughly 95% occurring only once. V was shortened by 5 bases and J by 0 bases, with 5 bases between the two germline ends. CDR3 length: 13 residues. In germline, CDR1 is SEHNR, CDR2 FQNEAQ (reference sequence). The chain recombines TRBV7-9 with TRBJ1-3; D is undetermined. This TCR came from a human donor in good health. The sequencing sample was made of T cells isolated from PBMCs. CDR3 sequence reads: CASSIYSGNTIYF. The DNA for the CDR3 is TGTGCCAGCAGCATATACTCTGGAAACACCATATATTTT.